This TCR beta chain was observed in a study of shared clonotypes between healthy human individuals. Study-level findings and limits: Generally, estimated richness proved larger in naive subsets than it did in memory subsets.

Profiled with immunoSEQ multiplex PCR; TCRdb holds only in-frame clones, not every one. The sample has millions of clones, 85% to 95% seen once. About this clone itself: Its antigen is unknown.

Each of the donors was a healthy adult who was HIV-negative and had not had a recent acute infection or vaccination. Sequencing used naive CD4+ T cells sorted from blood. Subset noted: CD45RA+ positively selected. This TCR was recovered from a man younger than 35 in good health.

The CDR3 here is CASEAQNEKLFF. DNA for the CDR3: TGTGCCAGCGAGGCCCAGAATGAAAAACTGTTTTTT. This chain joins TRBV6-1 and TRBJ1-4; no reliable D call. Trimming left V 8 bases short and J 5 bases short, with 9 bases between. CDR1 and CDR2 (germline): MNHNS, SASEGT. The CDR3 runs to 12 residues.